This T cell receptor beta chain was identified during a study of blood T cell repertoires in COVID-19 (dated by TCRdb to the early 2020s). General notes on the study: Collaborator samples came from the United States, Italy and Spain and covered acute and convalescent phases of COVID-19. The samples were drawn from the first 160 participants of the ongoing ImmuneRACE study and from 1,254 subjects provided by 6 global collaborators. Deeply sampled blood TCRbeta repertoires from subjects exposed to, actively infected with, or recovered from COVID-19 were included in the dataset. The repertoires were released in a freely available public database intended as a resource for research on the immune response to SARS-CoV-2. Where available, HLA class I and class II types were obtained from metadata supplied by the sample provider rather than from assay-based typing. The sample metadata nearly always contained a de-identified subject ID, COVID-19 status, age in years and sex. The prospective study material was composed of cDNA or gDNA derived from T cells, B-cell-depleted T cells, or PBMCs. Results and caveats for the whole study, not just this receptor: The amount of clinical and demographic metadata varied by source and participant and was provided uncurated.

TCRbeta CDR3 regions were amplified from genomic DNA by means of the immunoSEQ Assay, a bias-controlled multiplex PCR. For the original study's pipeline: Within the assay, amplification of reference gene primers was used to estimate how many nucleated cells each sample contained. To quantify the absolute abundance of each unique TCRbeta CDR3 rearrangement, sequence reads were collapsed and filtered. For each sample, productive Simpson clonality was calculated by taking the square root of Simpson's diversity index across productive rearrangements. TCRdb took this table from immuneACCESS and kept in-frame rearrangements with V and J called. Such tables lack part of the clones; where checked against another copy, unresolved V genes explain under half of the gap, and the rest is unexplained. That table gives V, J and clone size, and the DNA gave D and trimming. Across this sample there are 87,000 or so clones, with over 75% seen only once. The biggest ten clones account for under 3.5% of the sample.

One collaborating source in Seattle enrolled patients during active infection and followed them longitudinally through the course of disease. The collaborating institutions used their own protocols to collect whole blood in K2EDTA tubes. For TCRbeta analysis, collaborators shipped samples in one of three forms: frozen whole blood, isolated PBMCs, or DNA extracted from either of those sample types. There are 18 amino acids in the CDR3, from cysteine to phenylalanine inclusive. Only the CDR3 portion is preserved as DNA: 54 bases, with reading frame beginning at the first base. The junction shows trimming of 0 bases on V and 2 bases on J, and the gene matches do not reach 7 bases of it. CDR1 and CDR2, looked up from the germline V gene, are SGHTA and FQGNSA. Of note for this clone: Its antigen remains undetermined. One base away there is no much larger clone; base qualities are not given.

The TCR sequence derives from a woman at least 80 years old with COVID-19, enrolled during active disease. The sample was peripheral blood. The chain uses TRBV7-2 and TRBJ1-5; 10 nucleotides in the junction match TRBD1. The DNA is as follows: TGTGCCAGCAGCTTAGCCCACTTCGGGACAGGGGGCAATCAGCCCCAGCATTTT. This yields the protein CASSLAHFGTGGNQPQHF.